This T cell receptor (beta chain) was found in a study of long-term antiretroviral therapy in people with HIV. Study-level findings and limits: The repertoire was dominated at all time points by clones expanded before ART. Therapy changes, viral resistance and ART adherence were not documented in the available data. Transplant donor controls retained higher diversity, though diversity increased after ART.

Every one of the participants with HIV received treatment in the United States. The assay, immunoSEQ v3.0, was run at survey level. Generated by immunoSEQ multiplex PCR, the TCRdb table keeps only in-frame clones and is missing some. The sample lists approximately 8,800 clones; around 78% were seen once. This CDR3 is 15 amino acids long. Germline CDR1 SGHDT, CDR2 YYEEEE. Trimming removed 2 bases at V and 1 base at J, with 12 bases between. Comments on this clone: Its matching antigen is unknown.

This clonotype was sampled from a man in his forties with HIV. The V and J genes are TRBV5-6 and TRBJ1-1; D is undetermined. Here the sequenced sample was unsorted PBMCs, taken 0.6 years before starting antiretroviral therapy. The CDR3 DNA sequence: TGTGCCAGCAGCTTCGGGCCCATAGGGAACACTGAAGCTTTCTTT. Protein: CASSFGPIGNTEAFF.